The sequence of this T cell receptor beta chain was determined in a study of blood T cell repertoires in COVID-19. About the study: T cells, B-cell-depleted T cells, or PBMCs provided the cDNA or gDNA that served as material.

This study enrolled people aged about 18 to 100 from under 25 US geographic areas. TCRdb's table, derived via immunoSEQ multiplex PCR, lists solely in-frame clones and lacks some. The sample includes roughly 300,000 clones, 80% to 90% of them seen just once. The CDR3 runs 15 residues. The trim removed 5 bases at V and 2 bases at J, leaving 5 bases unmatched. The germline gives CDR1 SGHRS, CDR2 YFSETQ. The TCR sequence derives from a woman between 18 and 29 years old who had recovered from COVID-19. The sample consisted of PBMCs or T cells enriched from blood (not recorded which). The chain recombines TRBV5-1 with TRBJ1-4; 8 positions agree with TRBD1. This chain's CDR3 is CASSYTGGTNEKLFF. The DNA of the CDR3 is TGCGCCAGCAGTTACACAGGGGGTACTAATGAAAAACTGTTTTTT. Full variable domain (remainder filled in from reference TRBV5-1 and TRBJ1-4): KAGVTQTPRYLIKTRGQQVTLSCSPISGHRSVSWYQQTPGQGLQFLFEYFSETQRNKGNFPGRFSGRQFSNSRSEMNVSTLELGDSALYLCASSYTGGTNEKLFFGSGTQLSVL.